This TCR beta chain was obtained from a study of cytomegalovirus exposure and HLA in healthy donors (dated by TCRdb to about 2017). For the study in its entirety: An earlier analysis of some 550 of the donors reported approximately 270 Gb of sequence data and around 110 million unique TCR beta sequences from 150 million to 200 million T cells. An early release that covered some 640 HLA-typed donors contained approximately 300 gigabases of sequencing data and approximately 85 million unique TCR sequences. Of the 300 to 500 genotyped donors, less than 85% were placed in the genetic ancestry cluster associated with self-reported Caucasian donors. The study was designed to test whether signatures of past pathogen exposure could be identified by cataloging public T cell receptors. The T cell repertoires of 666 subjects were profiled by immunosequencing and related to cytomegalovirus serostatus. Besides the first cohort of around 700 subjects, a separate validation cohort made up of around 120 different subjects was used. The study combined high-throughput TCR immunosequencing, statistical association of individual TCRs with disease status, and machine learning to predict cytomegalovirus infection status. A later analysis re-examined previously published TCR beta repertoires from 500 to 700 donors and added high-resolution HLA genotyping to investigate patterns of TCR occurrence. Rather than using new phenotypic data, the later analysis identified candidate immune exposures from TCR beta sequences and from how often those sequences occurred across donors. To decide whether each TCR beta V gene segment behaved as functional or pseudogenic, an earlier analysis of some 540 of the donors relied on high-throughput TCR beta sequencing. Donor age, sex, ethnicity and CMV serostatus were compiled alongside the repertoire data. A later genetic analysis took genome-wide SNP genotypes for about three fifths of the roughly 700 donors and used that subset as a discovery cohort. All discovery cohort repertoires had been generated on a single sequencing platform. HLA typing covered class I and class II loci at four-digit resolution. The number of typed donors differed by locus: about 629-630 for A, B, C, DRB1 and DQB1; 522 for DQA1; approximately 610 for DPA1; and about 450 for DPB1. Because of strong linkage in the cohort, four or five DR-DQ haplotypes were treated as single units for association and clustering. Among a few hundred genotyped donors of the cohort, an average of about 240,000 unique TCR beta nucleotide sequences were sequenced per donor, roughly 18% of them non-productive.

The research as a whole found: Because HLA typing was missing for some donors at each locus, association tests included only the typed subset. Most CMV-associated TCR beta chains appeared to be HLA-restricted in a later analysis, and the HLA associations seemed to be driven largely by CMV exposure. In an earlier analysis of around 600 of the donors, most TCR beta V segments appeared in productive rearrangements about 87% or about 30% of the time, broadly matching IMGT annotations. Because counts were too low, about 17 rarely observed V segments, including chromosome 9 orphons, were excluded from the earlier analysis of around 590 of the donors. In both the original and validation cohorts, the classifier was reported to diagnose cytomegalovirus status with high specificity and sensitivity. In a later analysis, HLA-associated TCR beta chains were found to be more clonally expanded and to have lower generation probabilities than equally common non-associated chains. In a later analysis, over 15,000 TCR beta sequences were associated with specific HLA alleles at a false discovery rate of 0.05. A later genetic analysis reported fewer N-insertions in productive TCRs among donors in an Asian-associated ancestry cluster than the roughly 620-donor mean. An association between a missense DCLRE1C variant and V-gene and J-gene trimming of TCR beta chains was found in a later genetic analysis and replicated in an independent cohort. In a later analysis, TCR association rates were found to vary across HLA loci, with the most associated TCRs seen for DRB1 alleles and the fewest for HLA-C alleles. Linkage disequilibrium might explain the correlated functional status among segregating V segments, but an unknown experimental factor could not be ruled out. The study gave a list of 150 to 200 TCR beta chains associated with cytomegalovirus. Immune exposure information for the cohort was limited to CMV serostatus. A further reported finding was that TCR beta sequences accurately predicted the HLA-A and HLA-B alleles for most subjects in the first cohort. Presence/absence analyses assumed roughly uniform sequencing depth across donors, an assumption that may not hold. This cohort had only TCR beta chains sequenced, and the lack of alpha or paired-chain data limited which features could be detected. A few of the identified cytomegalovirus-associated TCR beta chains were confirmed in vitro to be specific for cytomegalovirus antigens. The authors suggested that the approach could potentially be extended to other disease states and immunological phenotypes. Some IMGT-functional V segments, including TRBV6-2 and TRBV6-3, could not be told apart with the 87-base-pair reads, so those segments were excluded. While some public TCRs were present in many individuals, most TCR sequences turned up only very rarely across donors. When HLA alleles, especially DR and DQ, strongly co-occurred, attributing TCR associations to individual alleles was difficult. According to a later analysis, parvovirus B19, influenza, CMV and Epstein-Barr virus appeared linked to several top co-occurrence clusters. The sequencing pipeline was judged likely to have produced a cluster of highly shared sequence variants as a technical artifact.

The cohort was made up of approximately 670 healthy bone marrow donors. At the time of sampling, every cohort member was nominally healthy, though immune exposures that went unrecorded were likely present. The donor was CMV seropositive and was included in the group of some 290 seropositive cohort members. Each donor provided a peripheral blood sample, and peripheral blood mononuclear cells were used for TCR beta sequencing. Genomic DNA was extracted from the blood cell samples with the Qiagen DNeasy Blood Extraction Kit. After removal of 3 bases from V and 5 bases from J, the junction retains 4 bases not matched to a gene. The CDR3 starts with the cysteine, ends with the phenylalanine, and has 15 residues. CDR3 DNA only is kept here, 45 bases in frame from base 1. The germline V gene (reference sequence) gives CDR1 as LNHNV and CDR2 as YYDKDF. Library construction relied on the immunoSEQ multiplex PCR assay. A mixture of 60 forward primers for TCR Vbeta segments and 13 reverse primers for TCR Jbeta segments was used in the multiplex PCR. The CDR3 region of rearranged TCR beta genes was amplified from genomic DNA with a multiplex PCR assay. The Illumina HiSeq System was used to sequence the amplified TCR beta libraries as 87-base-pair reads. The study's processing was this. A later analysis tallied about 77 million unique TCR beta chains across the roughly 610 repertoires, and approximately 12 million of those chains were shared by two or more donors. A nearest-neighbor algorithm error-corrected the raw reads and collapsed the reads into unique sequences, merging closely related sequences to remove PCR and sequencing errors. V, D and J gene segments were assigned by aligning CDR3 sequences to IMGT reference sequences. For a sequence to be retained, at least a six-nucleotide match to both a V gene segment and a J gene segment was required. Rearrangements were called productive when the CDR3 lacked stop codons and stayed in frame with V and J; all others were non-productive. CDR3 was defined by IMGT convention, running from the second conserved V-encoded cysteine to the conserved J-encoded phenylalanine. In an earlier analysis of some 550 of the donors, sequences lacking an unambiguous match to a single V gene segment were excluded. An earlier analysis of several hundred of the donors called V segments functional above 56.7% productive rearrangements and segregating when the between-donor standard deviation exceeded 5%. To diagnose cytomegalovirus status from the catalog of TCR beta chain sequences, a statistical classification framework was built. In a later analysis, TCR nucleotide sequences were compared against IMGT/GENE-DB human TR gene sequences so that V and J genes could be assigned. In a later analysis, CDR3 sequences and most-parsimonious VDJ recombination scenarios were assigned using the TCRdist pipeline. A later analysis defined each TCR beta chain by its CDR3 amino acid sequence plus V-gene family, and excluded reads lacking a unique V-gene family. In a later analysis, nearly 600 highly shared, low-generation-probability nucleotide sequences were removed to address suspected cross-contamination and a sequencing artifact. A later analysis calculated a clonal expansion index for each public chain from normalized within-repertoire ranks of inferred template counts. In a later analysis, generation probabilities were computed using a VDJ recombination model fitted to out-of-frame rearrangements, and the results were checked against IGoR. In a later analysis, hypergeometric tests were used to score TCR-TCR, TCR-HLA and TCR-CMV co-occurrence, with a repertoire-size bias correction applied to TCR pairs. A later analysis estimated false discovery rates by permuting HLA or CMV assignments 20 times. In a later analysis, co-occurring TCRs were grouped using DBSCAN, and TCRdist sequence similarity was added for clustering within HLA-allele-positive subsets. Co-occurrence clustering excluded repertoires with fewer than 30,000 or more than 120,000 public chains, plus five with anomalous nucleotide sharing. Drawn from immuneACCESS, this table holds only the in-frame rearrangements with V and J called that TCRdb kept. Clones are partly lost; checked studies trace under half to an unresolved V gene and leave the rest unexplained. The V and J calls and clone size were taken over from that table, and D and trimming were inferred from the DNA. The sample data list around 180,000 clones, and about four fifths of these were observed just once. The ten largest make up 4.5% to 5.5% of the sample.

Worth noting for this clone: The antigen it recognizes is unknown. No much larger clone exists at a distance of one base, and base qualities are not known.

The sequenced sample was PBMCs. The clonotype comes from a girl aged 5-17 years in good health and CMV-seropositive. This sequence uses TRBV15 and TRBJ2-4, and 10 junctional nucleotides match TRBD1. The nucleotides are TGTGCCACCAGCAGCCTCGGGACAGGGGAAAACATTCAGTACTTC. The translation is CATSSLGTGENIQYF.